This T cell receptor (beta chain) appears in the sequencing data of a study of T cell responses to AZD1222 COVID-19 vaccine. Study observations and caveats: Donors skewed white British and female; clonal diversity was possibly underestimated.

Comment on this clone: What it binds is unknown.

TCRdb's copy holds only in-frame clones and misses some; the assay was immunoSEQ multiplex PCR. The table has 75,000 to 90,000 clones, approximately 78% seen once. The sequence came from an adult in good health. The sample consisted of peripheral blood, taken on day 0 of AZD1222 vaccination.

CDR3 sequence (DNA): TGTGCCAGCAGTACTCCCAGAGATAGCTCCTACAATGAGCAGTTCTTC. Its translation is CASSTPRDSSYNEQFF. The rearrangement links TRBV6-6 to TRBJ2-1; D ambiguous. CDR1 and CDR2 (germline): MNHNY, SVGAGI (reference sequence). The CDR3 length is 16 residues. Trimming removed 5 bases at V and 0 bases at J, with 14 bases between.